This T cell receptor beta chain was found in a study of regulatory T cells in long-lasting Graves disease. For TCR beta, libraries came from iRepertoire HTBI primers and Arm-PCR of CDR3 regions. A single record per CDR3 protein comes from TCRdb applying MiXCR to the multiplex PCR reads. In the table there are under 400,000 distinct CDR3 sequences, around 15% of which are singletons. General observations from the study: Patients with persistent disease shared over 2,500 public clonotypes, outpacing the 966 shared by new patients. Persistent cases favored TRBV28, TRBJ1-2 and TRBJ2-5.

This clonotype was counted only a few times. The antigen is undetermined. J was trimmed by 5 bases and V by 4 bases; bases with no gene match: 8. The CDR3 totals 16 residues. Germline CDR1 is SGHRS and CDR2 is YFSETQ. The time point here: newly diagnosed GD, antithyroid drugs for less than 3 months. The TCR library was prepared using RNA isolated from PBMCs. This sample was shared with a second study, whose subject was T cells in Graves' hyperthyroidism and ophthalmopathy. Turning to that study: HTBI primers drove first-round RT-PCR of the TCR CDR3.

This TCR derives from a man aged 40-50 years with Graves disease. The chain joins TRBV5-1 to TRBJ2-5; 13 bases fit TRBD2. The source was peripheral blood mononuclear cells (PBMCs), collected at new diagnosis, from a patient treated with antithyroid drugs. CDR3 bases: TGCGCCAGCAGCCCCTGGACTAGCGGGGGCGGGGAGACCCAGTACTTC. Protein product: CASSPWTSGGGETQYF.